The sequence of this TCR beta chain was determined in a study of shared T cell receptors in the human thymus. The CDR3 contains 16 residues. V shed 0 bases, J shed 3 bases, and the junction held 6 bases outside the gene matches. Per the germline V gene, CDR1 is SGHRS and CDR2 is YFSETQ. Method: immunoSEQ multiplex PCR; TCRdb's copy keeps in-frame clones and lacks some. The table shows 700,000 or so clones, with over 75% occurring only once. A further study also used this sample, focusing on human thymus T cells.

The chain uses TRBV5-1 and TRBJ2-5, with TRBD1 matching 9 bases. This clonotype was sampled from a girl less than two years old with a congenital heart defect. The sequenced sample consisted of thymocytes. CDR3 nucleotides: TGCGCCAGCAGCTTGGGGACAGGGGTTCGAAAAGAGACCCAGTACTTC. Translating it yields CASSLGTGVRKETQYF.